Here is one T cell receptor beta chain with its context. What antigen it recognizes has not been identified. The junction departs from the called germline gene at one end, perhaps through a read error. The germline V gene encodes CDR1 SGHAT and CDR2 FQNNGV. The CDR3, from cysteine to phenylalanine, totals 14 residues. Only the CDR3 DNA stays, 42 bases, in frame from base 1. This specimen belongs to a study of glioma-infiltrating T cells (TCRdb year 2016). Turning to the overall study: Sequencing of TCR alpha- and beta-chain repertoires was performed on glioma tissue, on non-neoplastic brain tissue, and on matched peripheral blood mononuclear cells. To measure how far tissue and blood T-cell populations diverged, each tissue-infiltrating repertoire was compared against the peripheral blood repertoire of the same patient. Three low-grade glioma patients, fewer than 10 primary glioblastoma patients and three non-glioma patients contributing non-neoplastic brain tissue were included in the paired cohort. Points the paper makes about the study in general: VJ-independent divergence between tissue and blood was found to be below expectation in non-neoplastic patients but above expectation in all gliomas, particularly low-grade gliomas. The group comparisons were based on small numbers of patients: three non-neoplastic, three low-grade glioma and seven or eight glioblastoma patients. Tissue and blood shared very few CDR3 sequences, a result attributed to high CDR3 diversity and limited sampling.

The iRepertoire nested amplicon-rescue multiplex PCR (arm-PCR) platform was used to amplify TCR alpha and beta CDR3 regions from RNA. The input for one-step reverse transcription and amplification was roughly 85-400 ng of tissue mRNA or PBMC total RNA. Following bead purification, Illumina adapters were added by a secondary multiplex PCR, and the libraries were gel-purified between 200 and 400 bp. Libraries carried internal 6-nucleotide barcodes used for demultiplexing. Libraries were sequenced on an Illumina MiSeq with 2x220 or 2x250 nucleotide paired-end reads. In the authors' own workflow: Paired reads were merged with FLASH 1.2.11 and aligned to the GRCh37 human genome with BWA-MEM before extracting TRA and TRB reads. For V and J assignment, an IMGT-derived reference of cassette sequences and CDR3 motifs that included pseudogenes was used. Reads were translated in three frames, and productive CDR3s were defined by a C…FGXG motif without stop codons. Clonotypes were defined as unique combinations of V-J cassette pair and CDR3 amino acid sequence. Filtering of reads was based on Hamming distance, with the threshold set by the sequence error rate of each sample in mapped regions. TCRdb reran the public reads through fastp at Q25 and MiXCR, keeping productive beta chains. Every CDR3 protein is listed once, alongside the most common genes and DNA of its rows. None of the V and J calls come from the authors' own analysis; TCRdb made them. Across this sample there are 100,000 to 150,000 distinct CDR3 sequences, with about 23% seen only once. The ten biggest clones cover around 15% of the sample.

This receptor chain uses TRBV11-2 and TRBJ1-4, with no confident D gene call. The sequence came from a human donor with low-grade glioma or glioblastoma, undergoing nonglioma brain surgery, or in good health (not recorded which). Material for sequencing was glioma tissue, nonneoplastic brain tissue, or PBMCs (not recorded which). In nucleotides, the sequence is TGTGCCAGCAGCTTAGGATTACGGGATGAAAAACTGCTTTTT. This codes for CASSLGLRDEKLLF.